A selection of T cell receptor beta chains follows, all from one sample in a study of T-cell reconstitution after alpha-beta-depleted transplantation in children. One entry per CDR3 protein results from TCRdb running MiXCR on the PCR reads. The sample contains about 480,000 distinct CDR3 sequences, approximately 12% of which appear only once. Sample: PBMCs from the stem cell graft donor, taken from the stem cell graft. The receptors originated from a human donor who donated a stem cell graft to a child with combined immunodeficiency. The CDR3 runs from the conserved cysteine through the conserved F or W. Each record gives: J gene, V gene, D gene, clone size, CDR3 protein, CDR3 DNA. A D gene is named only where the DNA matches it firmly. Expanded clones are given a class, and other clones once, few, many or no size at all.

J: TRBJ2-6
V: TRBV24-1
D: NA
size: many
CDR3: CATLRPGANVLTF
DNA: TGTGCCACCTTACGTCCTGGGGCCAACGTCCTGACTTTC

J: TRBJ2-1
V: TRBV30
D: TRBD2
size: NA
CDR3: CAWSVPEGLAFYNEQFF
DNA: TGTGCCTGGAGTGTACCGGAAGGACTAGCATTCTACAATGAGCAGTTCTTC

J: TRBJ2-2
V: TRBV20-1
D: NA
size: few
CDR3: CSARDAGELFF
DNA: TGCAGTGCTAGAGATGCCGGGGAGCTGTTTTTT

J: TRBJ2-7
V: TRBV5-1
D: NA
size: few
CDR3: CASSLGHRDLYEQYF
DNA: TGCGCCAGCAGCTTGGGGCACAGGGATTTGTACGAGCAGTACTTC

J: TRBJ2-5
V: TRBV9
D: TRBD2
size: NA
CDR3: CASSGSGRKETQYF
DNA: TGTGCCAGCAGCGGTAGCGGGAGGAAAGAGACCCAGTACTTC

J: TRBJ2-7
V: TRBV6-6
D: TRBD1
size: many
CDR3: CASSFYIPTGTEDYEQYF
DNA: TGTGCCAGCAGTTTCTACATACCCACCGGGACAGAGGACTACGAGCAGTACTTC

J: TRBJ2-5
V: TRBV2
D: NA
size: many
CDR3: CASSDLDYKNRETQYF
DNA: TGTGCCAGCAGTGATTTGGACTACAAGAATCGGGAGACCCAGTACTTC

J: TRBJ2-2
V: TRBV5-5
D: TRBD1
size: few
CDR3: CASSLARLHRGNTGELFF
DNA: TGTGCCAGCAGCTTGGCCAGGCTCCACAGGGGGAACACCGGGGAGCTGTTTTTT

J: TRBJ2-7
V: TRBV7-2
D: TRBD1
size: NA
CDR3: CASSPDRGPGEQYF
DNA: TGTGCCAGCAGCCCCGACAGGGGGCCAGGCGAGCAGTACTTC

J: TRBJ2-1
V: TRBV27
D: NA
size: many
CDR3: CASTTSNEQFF
DNA: TGTGCCAGCACCACATCAAATGAGCAGTTCTTC

J: TRBJ2-1
V: TRBV25-1
D: TRBD2
size: few
CDR3: CASSEVTSGSEQFF
DNA: TGTGCCAGCAGTGAGGTGACTAGCGGGAGTGAGCAGTTCTTC

J: TRBJ2-7
V: TRBV7-8
D: TRBD2
size: NA
CDR3: CASSLASWTSGSPHEQYF
DNA: TGTGCCAGCAGCTTAGCCTCGTGGACTAGCGGGAGTCCCCACGAGCAGTACTTC

J: TRBJ2-2
V: TRBV6-1
D: NA
size: few
CDR3: CASSFWRLSGELFF
DNA: TGTGCCAGCAGCTTCTGGCGACTGTCCGGGGAGCTGTTTTTT

J: TRBJ2-5
V: TRBV28
D: TRBD1
size: few
CDR3: CASSSMGQLLETQYF
DNA: TGTGCCAGCAGTTCCATGGGACAGCTTCTTGAGACCCAGTACTTC

J: TRBJ2-6
V: TRBV6-4
D: NA
size: few
CDR3: CASSFDSSGANVLTF
DNA: TGTGCCAGCAGTTTTGACAGCTCTGGGGCCAACGTCCTGACTTTC

J: TRBJ2-1
V: TRBV29-1
D: TRBD2
size: NA
CDR3: CSVAGLSPGLAGGRRNSYNEQFF
DNA: TGCAGCGTCGCCGGTCTCTCGCCGGGACTAGCGGGAGGCCGGAGGAATTCCTACAATGAGCAGTTCTTC

J: TRBJ2-3
V: TRBV20-1
D: TRBD2
size: few
CDR3: CSARDLAGEYDTQYF
DNA: TGCAGTGCTAGAGATCTAGCGGGGGAATACGATACGCAGTATTTT

J: TRBJ2-1
V: TRBV7-2
D: NA
size: many
CDR3: CASSFGTEYNEQFF
DNA: TGTGCCAGCAGCTTTGGGACTGAATACAATGAGCAGTTCTTC

J: TRBJ2-5
V: TRBV12-3/TRBV12-4
D: NA
size: many
CDR3: CASRLRLGETQYF
DNA: TGTGCCAGCAGACTGAGGCTAGGGGAGACCCAGTACTTC

J: TRBJ2-2
V: TRBV4-3
D: TRBD2
size: few
CDR3: CASSQGSGANTGELFF
DNA: TGCGCCAGCAGCCAAGGAAGCGGGGCGAACACCGGGGAGCTGTTTTTT

J: TRBJ1-5
V: TRBV11-2
D: NA
size: few
CDR3: CASSLDTSAGVNQPQHF
DNA: TGTGCCAGCAGCTTAGATACTTCGGCAGGGGTGAATCAGCCCCAGCATTTT

J: TRBJ2-7
V: TRBV3-1
D: NA
size: NA
CDR3: CASSPTRDTDEQYF
DNA: TGTGCCAGCAGCCCGACCCGGGATACGGACGAGCAGTACTTC